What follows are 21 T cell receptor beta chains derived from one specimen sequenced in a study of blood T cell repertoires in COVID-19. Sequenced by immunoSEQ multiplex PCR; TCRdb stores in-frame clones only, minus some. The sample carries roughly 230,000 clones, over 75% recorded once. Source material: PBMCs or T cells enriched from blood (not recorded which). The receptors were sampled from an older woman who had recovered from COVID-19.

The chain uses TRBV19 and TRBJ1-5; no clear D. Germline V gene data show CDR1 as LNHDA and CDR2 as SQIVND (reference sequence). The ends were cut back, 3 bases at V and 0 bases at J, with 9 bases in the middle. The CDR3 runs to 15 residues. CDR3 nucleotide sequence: TGTGCCAGTAGTATCCGGTCCGGTAGCAATCAGCCCCAGCATTTT. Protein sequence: CASSIRSGSNQPQHF.

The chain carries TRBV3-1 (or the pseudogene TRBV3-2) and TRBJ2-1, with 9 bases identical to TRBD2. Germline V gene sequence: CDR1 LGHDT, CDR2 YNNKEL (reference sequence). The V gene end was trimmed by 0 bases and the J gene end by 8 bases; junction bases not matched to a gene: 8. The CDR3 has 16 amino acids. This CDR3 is CASSQDNGGRADEQFF. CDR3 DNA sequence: TGTGCCAGCAGCCAAGATAATGGCGGGAGGGCAGATGAGCAGTTCTTC.

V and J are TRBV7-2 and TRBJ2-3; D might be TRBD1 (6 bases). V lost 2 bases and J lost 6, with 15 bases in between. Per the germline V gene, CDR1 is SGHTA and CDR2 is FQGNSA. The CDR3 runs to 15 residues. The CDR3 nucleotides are TGTGCCAGCAGCTTAATGGGCAGGGGCCACGATACGCAGTATTTT. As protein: CASSLMGRGHDTQYF.

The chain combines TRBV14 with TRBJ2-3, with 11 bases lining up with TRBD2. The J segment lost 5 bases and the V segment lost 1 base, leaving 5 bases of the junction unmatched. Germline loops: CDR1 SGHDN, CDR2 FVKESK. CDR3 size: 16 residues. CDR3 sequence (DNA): TGTGCCAGCAGCCAAGGGATCCTAGCGGGAGGAGATACGCAGTATTTT. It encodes CASSQGILAGGDTQYF. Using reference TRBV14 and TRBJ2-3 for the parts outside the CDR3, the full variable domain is EAGVTQFPSHSVIEKGQTVTLRCDPISGHDNLYWYRRVMGKEIKFLLHFVKESKQDESGMPNNRFLAERTGGTYSTLKVQPAELEDSGVYFCASSQGILAGGDTQYFGPGTRLTVL.

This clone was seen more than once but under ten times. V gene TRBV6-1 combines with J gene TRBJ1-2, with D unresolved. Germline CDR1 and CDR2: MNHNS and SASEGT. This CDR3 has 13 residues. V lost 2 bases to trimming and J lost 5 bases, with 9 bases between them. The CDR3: CASSEHGAYGYTF. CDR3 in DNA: TGTGCCAGCAGTGAACACGGTGCATATGGCTACACCTTC.

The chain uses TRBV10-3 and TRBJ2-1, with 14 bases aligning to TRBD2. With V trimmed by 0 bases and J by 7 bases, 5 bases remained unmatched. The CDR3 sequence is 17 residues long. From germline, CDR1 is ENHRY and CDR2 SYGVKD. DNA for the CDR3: TGTGCCATCAGTGAGTCGGGGACTAGCGGGGGATTTAATGAGCAGTTCTTC. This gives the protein CAISESGTSGGFNEQFF.

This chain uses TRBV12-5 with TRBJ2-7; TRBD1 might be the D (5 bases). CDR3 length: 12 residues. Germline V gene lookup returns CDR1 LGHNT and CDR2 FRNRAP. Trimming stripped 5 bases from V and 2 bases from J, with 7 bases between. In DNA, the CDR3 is TGTGCTAGTGGTCCGACAGCCTACGAGCAGTACTTC. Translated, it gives CASGPTAYEQYF.

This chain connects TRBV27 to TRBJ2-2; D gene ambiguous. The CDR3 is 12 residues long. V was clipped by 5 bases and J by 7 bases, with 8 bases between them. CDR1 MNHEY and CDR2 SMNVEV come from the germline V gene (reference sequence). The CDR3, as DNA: TGTGCCAGCAGTCACCGAGGCGGGGAGCTGTTTTTT. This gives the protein CASSHRGGELFF.

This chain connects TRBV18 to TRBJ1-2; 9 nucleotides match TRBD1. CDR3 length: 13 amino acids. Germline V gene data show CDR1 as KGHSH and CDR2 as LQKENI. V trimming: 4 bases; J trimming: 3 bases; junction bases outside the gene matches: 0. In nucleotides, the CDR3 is TGTGCCAGCTCACGGACAGGGGACTATGGCTACACCTTC. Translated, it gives CASSRTGDYGYTF.

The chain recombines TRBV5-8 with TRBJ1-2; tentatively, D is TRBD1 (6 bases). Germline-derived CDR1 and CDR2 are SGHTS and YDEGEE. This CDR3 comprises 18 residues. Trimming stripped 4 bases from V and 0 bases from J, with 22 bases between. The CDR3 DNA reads TGTGCCAGCAGCCCCCCGTGGCCGGGACAAGGGACTAACTATGGCTACACCTTC. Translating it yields CASSPPWPGQGTNYGYTF.

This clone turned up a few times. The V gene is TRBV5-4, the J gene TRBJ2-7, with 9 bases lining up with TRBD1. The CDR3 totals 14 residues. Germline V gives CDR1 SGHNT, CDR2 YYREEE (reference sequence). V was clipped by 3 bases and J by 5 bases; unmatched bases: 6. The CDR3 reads CASSSTGGANEQYF. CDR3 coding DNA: TGTGCCAGCAGCTCTACAGGGGGCGCAAACGAGCAGTACTTC.

CDR3 amino acids: CASSFGQGYEQYF. The CDR3 DNA reads TGTGCCAGCAGTTTTGGCCAGGGTTACGAGCAGTACTTC. The genes are TRBV27 and TRBJ2-7; D is possibly TRBD1 (5 bases). The germline CDR1 and CDR2 sequences are MNHEY and SMNVEV (reference sequence). V lost 3 bases and J 4 bases, leaving 10 bases between the germline ends. The CDR3 runs 13 residues.

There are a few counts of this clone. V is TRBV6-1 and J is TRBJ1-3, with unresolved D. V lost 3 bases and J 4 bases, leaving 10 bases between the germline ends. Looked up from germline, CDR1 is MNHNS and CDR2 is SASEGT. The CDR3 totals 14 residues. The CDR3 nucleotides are TGTGCCAGCAGTGACGAGGGTACGGGAAACACCATATATTTT. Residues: CASSDEGTGNTIYF.

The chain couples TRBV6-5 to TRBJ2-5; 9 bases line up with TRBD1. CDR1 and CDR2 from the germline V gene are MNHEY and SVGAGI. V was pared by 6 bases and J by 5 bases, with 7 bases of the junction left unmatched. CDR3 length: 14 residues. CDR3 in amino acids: CASRLDRGFETQYF. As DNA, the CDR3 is TGTGCCAGCAGACTCGACAGGGGGTTTGAGACCCAGTACTTC.

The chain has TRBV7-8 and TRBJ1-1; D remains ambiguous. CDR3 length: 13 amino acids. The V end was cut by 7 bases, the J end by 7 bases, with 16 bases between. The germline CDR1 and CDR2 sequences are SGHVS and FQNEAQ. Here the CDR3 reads CASNIGGQIEAFF. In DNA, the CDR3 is TGTGCCAGCAACATAGGTGGGCAAATTGAAGCTTTCTTT.

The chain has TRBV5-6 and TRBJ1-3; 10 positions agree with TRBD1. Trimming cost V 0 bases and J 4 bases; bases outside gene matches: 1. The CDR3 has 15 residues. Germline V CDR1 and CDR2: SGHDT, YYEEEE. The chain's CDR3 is CASSLGQGAGNTIYF. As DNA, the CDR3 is TGTGCCAGCAGCTTGGGACAGGGGGCAGGAAACACCATATATTTT.

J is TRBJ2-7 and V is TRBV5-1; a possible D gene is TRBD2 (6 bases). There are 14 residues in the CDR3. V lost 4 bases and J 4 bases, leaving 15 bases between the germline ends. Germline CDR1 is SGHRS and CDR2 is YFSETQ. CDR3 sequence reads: CASSPSGGRYEQYF. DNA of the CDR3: TGCGCCAGCAGCCCGAGTGGGGGGAGATACGAGCAGTACTTC.

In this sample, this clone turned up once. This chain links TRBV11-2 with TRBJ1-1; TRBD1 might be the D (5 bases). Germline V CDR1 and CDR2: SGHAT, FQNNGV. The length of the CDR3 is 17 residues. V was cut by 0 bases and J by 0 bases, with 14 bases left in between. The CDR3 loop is CASSLETEASMNTEAFF. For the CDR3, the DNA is TGTGCCAGCAGCTTAGAGACAGAAGCTTCCATGAACACTGAAGCTTTCTTT.

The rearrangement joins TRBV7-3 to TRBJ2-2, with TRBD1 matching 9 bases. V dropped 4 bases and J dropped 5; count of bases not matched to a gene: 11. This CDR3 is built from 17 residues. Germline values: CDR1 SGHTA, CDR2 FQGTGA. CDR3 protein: CASSSTPQGARTGELFF. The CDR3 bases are TGTGCCAGCAGCTCGACCCCACAGGGGGCGCGGACCGGGGAGCTGTTTTTT.

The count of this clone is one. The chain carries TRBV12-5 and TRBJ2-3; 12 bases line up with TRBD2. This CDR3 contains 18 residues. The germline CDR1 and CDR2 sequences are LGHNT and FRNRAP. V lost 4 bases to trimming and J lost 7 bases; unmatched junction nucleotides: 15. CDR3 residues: CASGSFLSRLAGVNTQYF. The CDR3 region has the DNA TGTGCTAGTGGTTCTTTCCTGTCTCGACTAGCGGGAGTGAATACGCAGTATTTT.

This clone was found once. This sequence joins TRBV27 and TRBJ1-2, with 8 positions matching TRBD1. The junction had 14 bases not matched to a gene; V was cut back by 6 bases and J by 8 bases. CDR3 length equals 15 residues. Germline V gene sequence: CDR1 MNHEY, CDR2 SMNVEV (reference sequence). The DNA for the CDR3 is TGTGCCAGCAGCCCCGACAGGGGTCGGCAGGGAGGCTACACCTTC. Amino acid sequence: CASSPDRGRQGGYTF.